The rows below give T cell receptor beta chains drawn from one sample of a study of T cells after yellow fever vaccination. TCRdb analysed the 5' RACE reads with MiXCR anew, one entry per CDR3 protein. The sample carries under 250,000 distinct CDR3 sequences, less than 8.5% recorded once. Here the sequenced sample was CD4+ T cells sorted from PBMCs, taken 15 days after the yellow fever booster vaccination. Source of these receptors: a man aged 30-40 years who received the YFV17D yellow fever vaccine. Both conserved end residues are part of each CDR3. The D gene is left open where the match is weak. Clone size is given for some rows only: seen once, a few or many times, or a class if the clone is expanded.

clone_size: few
j_call: TRBJ1-1
v_call: TRBV7-9
d_call: -
cdr3_aa: CASSIVGWDSEAFF
cdr3_nt: TGTGCCAGCAGTATAGTAGGGTGGGATTCTGAAGCTTTCTTT

clone_size: -
j_call: TRBJ2-7
v_call: TRBV4-2
d_call: -
cdr3_aa: CASSQVRVSEQYF
cdr3_nt: TGTGCCAGCAGCCAAGTGAGGGTCTCCGAGCAGTACTTC

clone_size: -
j_call: TRBJ2-1
v_call: TRBV20-1
d_call: -
cdr3_aa: CSAIRGVGDEQFF
cdr3_nt: TGCAGTGCTATTCGCGGCGTGGGGGATGAGCAGTTCTTC

clone_size: few
j_call: TRBJ2-5
v_call: TRBV2
d_call: -
cdr3_aa: CASSPVGASYGVTQYF
cdr3_nt: TGTGCCAGCTCCCCCGTCGGGGCTAGTTACGGGGTGACCCAGTACTTC

clone_size: many
j_call: TRBJ2-7
v_call: TRBV6-5
d_call: -
cdr3_aa: CASSYTGFSEQYF
cdr3_nt: TGTGCCAGCAGTTATACAGGGTTCTCCGAGCAGTACTTC

clone_size: few
j_call: TRBJ1-4
v_call: TRBV5-1
d_call: TRBD1
cdr3_aa: CASSGEGQRNEKLFF
cdr3_nt: TGCGCCAGCAGCGGCGAGGGACAGAGAAATGAAAAACTGTTTTTT

clone_size: many
j_call: TRBJ2-2
v_call: TRBV5-6
d_call: -
cdr3_aa: CASSIAPYRRGVYTGELFF
cdr3_nt: TGTGCCAGCAGCATCGCCCCATACAGGCGGGGTGTCTACACCGGGGAGCTGTTTTTT

clone_size: few
j_call: TRBJ2-2
v_call: TRBV11-2
d_call: TRBD2
cdr3_aa: CASSPRTKTSGSFNTGELFF
cdr3_nt: TGTGCCAGCAGCCCCCGTACCAAGACTAGCGGGAGTTTTAACACCGGGGAGCTGTTTTTT

clone_size: -
j_call: TRBJ2-5
v_call: TRBV5-1
d_call: -
cdr3_aa: CASSLALTGLGETQYF
cdr3_nt: TGCGCCAGCAGCTTGGCGTTAACAGGGTTGGGGGAGACCCAGTACTTC

clone_size: few
j_call: TRBJ1-4
v_call: TRBV5-1
d_call: -
cdr3_aa: CATGGGPGEKLFF
cdr3_nt: TGCGCCACCGGGGGAGGGCCCGGTGAAAAACTGTTTTTT

clone_size: many
j_call: TRBJ2-2
v_call: TRBV6-5
d_call: -
cdr3_aa: CASSYQINTGELFF
cdr3_nt: TGTGCCAGCAGTTACCAGATTAACACCGGGGAGCTGTTTTTT

clone_size: few
j_call: TRBJ2-2
v_call: TRBV20-1
d_call: -
cdr3_aa: CSAREGGLSLTGELFF
cdr3_nt: TGCAGTGCTAGAGAGGGAGGACTTTCTCTCACCGGGGAGCTGTTTTTT

clone_size: once
j_call: TRBJ2-1
v_call: TRBV19
d_call: -
cdr3_aa: CASRITGPTGEQFF
cdr3_nt: TGTGCCAGTAGGATAACGGGACCCACCGGTGAGCAGTTCTTC